The rows below give T cell receptor beta chains drawn from one sample of a study of control samples from healthy donors and cancer patients. The protocol was immunoSEQ multiplex PCR, while the TCRdb copy is restricted to in-frame clones and leaves out a portion. The table records 150,000 to 200,000 clones, around nine tenths of them present only once. Sequenced input: blood. The origin of the receptors is a woman in her 30s in good health. Each CDR3 is given with its conserved first and last residue. The D gene is left open where the match is weak. Clone size appears in some rows only: once, few, many, or a class for an expanded clone.

j_call,v_call,d_call,clone_size,cdr3_aa,cdr3_nt
TRBJ2-2,TRBV21-1,-,-,CASLLGAGDPFANTGELFF,TGTGCCAGCCTGTTAGGTGCGGGAGATCCGTTCGCGAACACCGGGGAGCTGTTTTTT
TRBJ2-2,TRBV7-9,-,-,CASSRAGAANTGELFF,TGTGCCAGCAGCCGAGCTGGGGCCGCGAACACCGGGGAGCTGTTTTTT
TRBJ1-1,TRBV28,-,-,CASSLYDRTSNTEAFF,TGTGCCAGCAGTTTATACGACCGAACGTCGAACACTGAAGCTTTCTTT
TRBJ1-2,TRBV20-1,-,-,CSARTVHGYTF,TGCAGTGCTAGGACAGTTCACGGCTACACCTTC
TRBJ1-3,TRBV19,-,-,CASSPVGNTIYF,TGTGCCAGTAGTCCCGTCGGCAACACCATATATTTT
TRBJ1-4,TRBV25-1,-,-,CASSDTTGINEKLFF,TGTGCCAGCAGTGATACCACAGGGATAAATGAAAAACTGTTTTTT
TRBJ2-2,TRBV19,TRBD1,-,CASSSRGTGILRTGELFF,TGTGCCAGTAGTAGCAGGGGGACAGGGATTCTTCGGACCGGGGAGCTGTTTTTT
TRBJ2-6,TRBV19,-,-,CAKRGPGSSGANVLTF,TGTGCCAAGAGAGGGCCAGGAAGCTCTGGGGCCAACGTCCTGACTTTC
TRBJ1-5,TRBV19,-,-,CASSPGVGYQPQHF,TGTGCCAGTAGTCCCGGAGTTGGGTATCAGCCCCAGCATTTT
TRBJ1-3,TRBV4-1,-,few,CASSLSGTGITSGNTIYF,TGCGCCAGCAGCCTCTCCGGCACAGGAATCACCTCTGGAAACACCATATATTTT
TRBJ2-7,TRBV18,-,-,CASSPNAATYEQYF,TGTGCCAGCTCACCAAACGCAGCTACCTACGAGCAGTACTTC
TRBJ2-7,TRBV2,-,few,CASNSGYEQYF,TGTGCCAGCAACTCTGGTTACGAGCAGTACTTC
TRBJ2-5,TRBV28,TRBD2,-,CASSSSLWEGETQYF,TGTGCCAGCAGCTCTTCATTGTGGGAGGGAGAGACCCAGTACTTC
TRBJ2-1,TRBV7-6,TRBD1,-,CASSPGQGATNEQFF,TGTGCCAGCAGCCCGGGACAGGGGGCGACGAATGAGCAGTTCTTC
TRBJ2-7,TRBV28,-,-,CASGRIYEQYF,TGTGCCAGCGGGAGGATCTACGAGCAGTACTTC
TRBJ1-3,TRBV11-1,-,-,CASSLATGSLSGNTIYF,TGTGCCAGCAGCTTAGCGACAGGCTCTCTCTCTGGAAACACCATATATTTT
TRBJ1-1,TRBV28,-,-,CASSLMNTEAFF,TGTGCCAGCAGTTTGATGAACACTGAAGCTTTCTTT
TRBJ2-2,TRBV7-3,TRBD1,-,CASSPRTGTNTGELFF,TGTGCCAGCAGCCCACGGACAGGGACGAACACCGGGGAGCTGTTTTTT
TRBJ2-1,TRBV27,TRBD2,-,CASSLTSGRSYNEQFF,TGTGCCAGCAGCCTGACTAGCGGGAGATCCTACAATGAGCAGTTCTTC
TRBJ2-7,TRBV25-1,-,-,CASSVTGARGEQYF,TGTGCCAGCAGTGTAACGGGGGCGAGGGGCGAGCAGTACTTC
TRBJ2-7,TRBV28,-,-,CASSLVREQYF,TGTGCCAGCAGTTTAGTTAGGGAGCAGTACTTC
TRBJ2-1,TRBV28,-,-,CASSSPLHYDEQFF,TGTGCCAGCAGTTCCCCCCTTCACTATGATGAGCAGTTCTTC
TRBJ2-3,TRBV6-4,TRBD2,-,CASSGGGETDTQYF,TGTGCCAGCAGTGGGGGGGGTGAAACAGATACGCAGTATTTT
TRBJ2-7,TRBV7-8,TRBD1,-,CASSLETGVYEQYF,TGTGCCAGCAGCCTGGAGACAGGGGTCTACGAGCAGTACTTC
TRBJ2-7,TRBV12-3/TRBV12-4,-,-,CASSLMTYEQYF,TGTGCCAGCAGTTTAATGACCTACGAGCAGTACTTC
TRBJ1-5,TRBV12-3/TRBV12-4,-,-,CASSLAGWGSQHF,TGTGCCAGCAGTTTAGCCGGGTGGGGGTCCCAGCATTTT
TRBJ2-5,TRBV13,TRBD1,-,CASSSPDRAETQYF,TGTGCCAGCAGCTCCCCCGACAGGGCGGAGACCCAGTACTTC
TRBJ2-2,TRBV18,-,-,CASSPSLATGELFF,TGTGCCAGCTCACCGAGCCTGGCCACCGGGGAGCTGTTTTTT
TRBJ1-4,TRBV6-5,-,-,CASGLRGEKLFF,TGTGCCAGCGGTCTCAGGGGCGAAAAACTGTTTTTT
TRBJ1-5,TRBV30,-,once,CAWSGTNNNQPQHF,TGTGCCTGGAGTGGGACAAATAACAATCAGCCCCAGCATTTT
TRBJ1-3,TRBV7-9,-,-,CASSFRRAGGSGNTIYF,TGTGCCAGCAGCTTTAGGAGGGCAGGCGGCTCCGGAAACACCATATATTTT
TRBJ1-6,TRBV18,-,-,CASSPIGSYNSPLHF,TGTGCCAGCTCACCAATAGGCTCCTATAATTCACCCCTCCACTTT
TRBJ2-5,TRBV7-9,TRBD2,-,CASSKRREGETQYF,TGTGCCAGCAGCAAACGAAGGGAGGGGGAGACCCAGTACTTC
TRBJ2-7,TRBV7-2,-,-,CASSVRAGTPYEQYF,TGTGCCAGCAGCGTAAGGGCGGGAACGCCCTACGAGCAGTACTTC
TRBJ1-2,TRBV12-2,-,-,CASALRGSWSGYTF,TGTGCAAGTGCGTTGAGAGGGTCCTGGAGTGGCTACACCTTC
TRBJ1-4,TRBV6-8,TRBD1,few,CASSWDRATNEKLFF,TGTGCCAGCAGTTGGGACAGGGCAACTAATGAAAAACTGTTTTTT
TRBJ2-2,TRBV19,TRBD1,-,CASSLTGGTGELFF,TGTGCCAGTAGCCTGACAGGGGGCACCGGGGAGCTGTTTTTT
TRBJ2-3,TRBV4-2,-,-,CASSQDRKVIASTDTQYF,TGTGCCAGCAGCCAAGATAGGAAGGTAATAGCTAGCACAGATACGCAGTATTTT
TRBJ2-5,TRBV19,TRBD2,-,CASSAALAGAGETQYF,TGTGCCAGTAGTGCGGCTCTAGCGGGAGCGGGCGAGACCCAGTACTTC
TRBJ1-6,TRBV2,-,once,CASSSGTSYNSPLHF,TGTGCCAGCAGCTCCGGGACATCCTATAATTCACCCCTCCACTTT
TRBJ1-2,TRBV12-5,-,-,CASGALLQGLVYGYTF,TGTGCTAGTGGTGCCCTCCTCCAAGGGTTAGTCTATGGCTACACCTTC